Listed below are T cell receptor beta chains from one sample, sequenced in a study of T cells in Graves' hyperthyroidism and ophthalmopathy. MiXCR, applied by TCRdb to the multiplex PCR reads, yields one record per CDR3 protein. Here the sample spans 400,000 or so distinct CDR3 sequences, about 14% being singletons. The sequenced material came from blood. The receptor set was obtained from a man aged 45-65 years with Graves' ophthalmopathy. Each CDR3 is given with its conserved first and last residue. D genes are given only for firm matches. Size values are once, few and many counts, or a class for expanded clones, and some rows have none.

V gene,D gene,clone size,J gene,CDR3 protein,CDR3 DNA
TRBV12-3/TRBV12-4,NA,many,TRBJ1-1,CASTPLAGRTEAFF,TGTGCCAGCACCCCCCTGGCAGGCCGCACTGAAGCTTTCTTT
TRBV30,NA,many,TRBJ1-1,CAWSVQGYYTEAFF,TGTGCCTGGAGTGTACAGGGTTACTACACTGAAGCTTTCTTT
TRBV3-1,NA,many,TRBJ2-1,CASSQGNEQFF,TGTGCCAGCAGCCAAGGCAATGAGCAGTTCTTC
TRBV12-3/TRBV12-4,NA,NA,TRBJ1-1,CASILGWGGLEAFF,TGTGCCAGCATTTTAGGGTGGGGTGGACTTGAAGCTTTCTTT
TRBV29-1,NA,NA,TRBJ1-2,CSVDPAGQKNYGYTF,TGCAGCGTTGACCCGGCAGGGCAAAAGAACTATGGCTACACCTTC
TRBV28,TRBD2,NA,TRBJ2-7,CASGIPSGSLREQYF,TGTGCCAGCGGGATCCCTAGCGGGAGCTTGCGCGAGCAGTACTTC
TRBV2,TRBD1,NA,TRBJ2-5,CASGRTGGSKTQYF,TGTGCCAGCGGCCGGACAGGGGGCTCGAAGACCCAGTACTTC
TRBV19,NA,NA,TRBJ1-5,CASSIELQRGYQPQHF,TGTGCCAGTAGTATAGAACTACAAAGGGGGTATCAGCCCCAGCATTTT
TRBV27,NA,NA,TRBJ2-1,CASSQTLWDEQFF,TGTGCCAGCAGTCAAACTTTGTGGGATGAGCAGTTCTTC
TRBV20-1,TRBD2,many,TRBJ2-1,CSASTSSGRVYNEQFF,TGCAGTGCTAGTACCTCAAGCGGGAGGGTTTACAATGAGCAGTTCTTC
TRBV6-1,NA,many,TRBJ2-7,CASSPRTVGYEQYF,TGTGCCAGCAGTCCCAGGACAGTAGGCTACGAGCAGTACTTC
TRBV28,NA,many,TRBJ1-6,CASSLSELMGSPLHF,TGTGCCAGCAGTTTATCCGAGTTAATGGGGTCACCCCTCCACTTT
TRBV18,NA,many,TRBJ2-3,CASSPSTLGTDTQYF,TGTGCCAGCTCACCAAGCACGCTTGGCACAGATACGCAGTATTTT
TRBV20-1,NA,many,TRBJ2-3,CSAGELGSTDTQYF,TGCAGTGCGGGGGAATTGGGTAGCACAGATACGCAGTATTTT
TRBV5-1,TRBD2,few,TRBJ2-1,CASSSGLAGPNNEQFF,TGCGCCAGCAGCTCGGGACTAGCGGGACCTAACAATGAGCAGTTCTTC
TRBV7-9,TRBD1,many,TRBJ2-5,CASRDRGRSETQYF,TGTGCCAGCCGGGACAGGGGGCGGTCGGAGACCCAGTACTTC
TRBV20-1,TRBD2,NA,TRBJ2-1,CSARDPASGSYEQFF,TGCAGTGCTAGAGATCCTGCTAGCGGGAGTTATGAGCAGTTCTTC
TRBV11-2,NA,many,TRBJ2-7,CASSPGQKKPYEQYF,TGTGCCAGCAGCCCTGGACAGAAAAAACCCTACGAGCAGTACTTC
TRBV7-8,TRBD2,NA,TRBJ2-3,CASSLAPGLAGGLTASTDTQYF,TGTGCCAGCAGCTTGGCCCCGGGACTAGCGGGAGGCCTTACCGCTAGCACAGATACGCAGTATTTT
TRBV7-9,NA,NA,TRBJ1-4,CASSPNLVGGRNEKLFF,TGTGCCAGCAGCCCAAATCTTGTCGGGGGGCGGAATGAAAAACTGTTTTTT